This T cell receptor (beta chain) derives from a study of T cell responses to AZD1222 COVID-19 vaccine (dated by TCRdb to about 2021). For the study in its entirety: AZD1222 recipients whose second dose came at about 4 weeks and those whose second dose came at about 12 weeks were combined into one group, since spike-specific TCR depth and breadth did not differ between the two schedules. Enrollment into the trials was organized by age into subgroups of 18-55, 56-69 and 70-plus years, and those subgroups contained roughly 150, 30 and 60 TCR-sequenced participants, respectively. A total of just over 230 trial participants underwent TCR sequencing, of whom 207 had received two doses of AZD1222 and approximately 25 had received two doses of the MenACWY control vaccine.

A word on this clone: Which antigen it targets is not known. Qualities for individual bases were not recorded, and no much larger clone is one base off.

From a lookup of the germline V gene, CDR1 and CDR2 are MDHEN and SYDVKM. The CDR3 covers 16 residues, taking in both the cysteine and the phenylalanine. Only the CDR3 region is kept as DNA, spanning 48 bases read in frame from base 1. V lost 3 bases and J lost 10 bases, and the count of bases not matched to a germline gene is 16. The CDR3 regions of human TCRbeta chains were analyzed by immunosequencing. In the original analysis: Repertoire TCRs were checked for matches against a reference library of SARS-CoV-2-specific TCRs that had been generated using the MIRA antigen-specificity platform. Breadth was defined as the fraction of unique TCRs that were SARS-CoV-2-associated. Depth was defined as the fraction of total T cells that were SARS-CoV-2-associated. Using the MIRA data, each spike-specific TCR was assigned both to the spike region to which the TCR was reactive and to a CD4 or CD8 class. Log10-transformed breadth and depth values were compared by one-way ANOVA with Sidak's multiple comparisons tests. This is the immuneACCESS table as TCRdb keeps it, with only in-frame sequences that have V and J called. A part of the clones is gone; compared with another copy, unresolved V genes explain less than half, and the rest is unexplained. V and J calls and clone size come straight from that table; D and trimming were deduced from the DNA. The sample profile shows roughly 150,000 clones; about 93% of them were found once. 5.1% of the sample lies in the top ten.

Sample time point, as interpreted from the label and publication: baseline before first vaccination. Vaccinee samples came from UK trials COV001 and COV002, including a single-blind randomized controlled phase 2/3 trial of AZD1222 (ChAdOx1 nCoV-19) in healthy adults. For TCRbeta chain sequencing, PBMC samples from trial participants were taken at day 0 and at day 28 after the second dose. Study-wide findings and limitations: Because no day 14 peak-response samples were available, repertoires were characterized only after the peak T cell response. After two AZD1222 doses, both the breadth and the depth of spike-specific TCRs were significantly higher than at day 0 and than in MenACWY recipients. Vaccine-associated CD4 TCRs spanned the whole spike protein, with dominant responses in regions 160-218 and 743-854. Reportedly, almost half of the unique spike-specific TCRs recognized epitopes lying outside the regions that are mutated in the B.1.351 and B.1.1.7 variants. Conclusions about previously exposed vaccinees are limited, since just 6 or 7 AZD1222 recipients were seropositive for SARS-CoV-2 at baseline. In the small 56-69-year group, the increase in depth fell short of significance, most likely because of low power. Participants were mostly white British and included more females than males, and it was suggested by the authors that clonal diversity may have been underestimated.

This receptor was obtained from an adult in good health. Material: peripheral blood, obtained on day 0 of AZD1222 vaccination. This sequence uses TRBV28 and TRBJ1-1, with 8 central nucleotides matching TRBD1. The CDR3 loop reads CASSLVSGTGGSRAFF. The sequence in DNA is TGTGCCAGCAGTTTGGTCTCCGGGACAGGAGGCTCCAGAGCTTTCTTT. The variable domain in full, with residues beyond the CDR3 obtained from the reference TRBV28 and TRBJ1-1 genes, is DVKVTQSSRYLVKRTGEKVFLECVQDMDHENMFWYRQDPGLGLRLIYFSYDVKMKEKGDIPEGYSVSREKKERFSLILESASTNQTSMYLCASSLVSGTGGSRAFFGQGTRLTVV.